This T cell receptor beta chain was recovered during a study of T cell responses to AZD1222 COVID-19 vaccine. Only a few counts were recorded for this clone. Assay used: immunoSEQ multiplex PCR; TCRdb lists only in-frame clones, some missing. The table shows about 130,000 clones, with just under 95% occurring only once. The CDR3 contains 16 residues. The genes are TRBV7-5 and TRBJ2-7; the table's D call, TRBD1, was not checked against the DNA. TRBV7-5 represents a pseudogene. This material consisted of peripheral blood, taken 28 days after the second AZD1222 dose. The TCR was taken from an adult who received the AZD1222 COVID-19 vaccine. DNA for the CDR3: TGTGCCAGAAGATCTAAAGAACAGGGGGCATTCTACGAGCAGTACTTC. It translates to CARRSKEQGAFYEQYF.